This is a list of T cell receptor beta chains from one sample in a study of cytomegalovirus exposure and HLA in healthy donors. The repertoire was sequenced with immunoSEQ multiplex PCR; TCRdb's copy has only in-frame clones and lacks some. The table includes more than 85,000 clones, less than 70% detected once. Sequencing was done on a sample of PBMCs. Every receptor here comes from a woman aged 70-85 years in good health and CMV-seropositive. Both conserved end residues are part of each CDR3. A D gene is named only where the DNA matches it firmly. Rows may omit the clone size; those that give it use once, few, many or a size class.

v_gene,abundance,d_gene,j_gene,CDR3aa,CDR3nt
TRBV5-1,-,-,TRBJ1-4,CASSLAGRISEKLFF,TGCGCCAGCAGCTTGGCTGGCAGGATCAGTGAAAAACTGTTTTTT
TRBV7-9,few,-,TRBJ2-3,CASSQSDTQYF,TGTGCCAGCAGCCAATCAGATACGCAGTATTTT
TRBV29-1,-,TRBD2,TRBJ2-5,CSVETSAETQYF,TGCAGCGTTGAGACTAGCGCAGAGACCCAGTACTTC
TRBV5-1,few,TRBD1,TRBJ2-6,CASIQFPGQGLFGANVLTF,TGCGCCAGCATCCAATTCCCGGGACAGGGGTTATTTGGGGCCAACGTCCTGACTTTC
TRBV14,-,TRBD1,TRBJ2-7,CASSSSTGWYEQYF,TGTGCCAGCAGCTCTTCGACAGGGTGGTACGAGCAGTACTTC
TRBV9,-,TRBD1,TRBJ1-3,CASSAGQLYSGNTIYF,TGTGCCAGCAGCGCGGGACAGTTGTACTCTGGAAACACCATATATTTT
TRBV11-2,-,-,TRBJ1-4,CASSFGGATNEKLFF,TGTGCCAGCAGCTTTGGGGGGGCAACTAATGAAAAACTGTTTTTT
TRBV9,once,TRBD1,TRBJ2-7,CASSVFGQGADEQYF,TGTGCCAGCAGCGTATTTGGACAGGGGGCAGACGAGCAGTACTTC
TRBV7-9,-,-,TRBJ1-4,CASSLDTTTNEKLFF,TGTGCCAGCAGCCTGGACACCACAACTAATGAAAAACTGTTTTTT
TRBV27,-,TRBD1,TRBJ2-7,CASNNRGFASYEQYF,TGTGCCAGCAACAACAGGGGGTTTGCTTCCTACGAGCAGTACTTC
TRBV5-6,-,-,TRBJ1-5,CASSLYVGGGNSNQPQHF,TGTGCCAGCAGCTTGTATGTGGGAGGGGGAAATAGCAATCAGCCCCAGCATTTT
TRBV11-2,few,TRBD2,TRBJ2-3,CASSPAGYTQYF,TGTGCCAGCAGCCCAGCGGGATATACGCAGTATTTT
TRBV11-1,-,-,TRBJ2-1,CASSNGLQANEQFF,TGTGCCAGCAGCAATGGACTACAGGCGAATGAGCAGTTCTTC
TRBV5-6,-,-,TRBJ1-1,CASSPIGQSEAFF,TGTGCCAGCAGCCCAATCGGACAGTCTGAAGCTTTCTTT
TRBV15,few,TRBD2,TRBJ2-5,CATSSSLAGGKETQYF,TGTGCCACCAGCAGCTCTCTAGCGGGGGGGAAAGAGACCCAGTACTTC
TRBV30,-,TRBD1,TRBJ1-2,CAWRGQGITNYGYTF,TGTGCCTGGAGGGGACAGGGGATCACTAACTATGGCTACACCTTC
TRBV10-3,-,TRBD2,TRBJ2-1,CAISESGAGGNEQFF,TGTGCCATCAGTGAGTCCGGGGCGGGGGGAAATGAGCAGTTCTTC
TRBV18,-,TRBD1,TRBJ1-1,CANSRQGTNTEAFF,TGTGCCAACTCACGACAGGGAACGAACACTGAAGCTTTCTTT
TRBV6-5,-,TRBD2,TRBJ2-7,CASSSRGGTYEQYF,TGTGCCAGCAGTTCACGGGGGGGAACCTACGAGCAGTACTTC
TRBV9,-,-,TRBJ2-1,CASSGDTLTYNEQFF,TGTGCCAGCAGCGGGGACACTTTAACCTACAATGAGCAGTTCTTC
TRBV6-5,-,-,TRBJ1-1,CASSYSMEGRTEAFF,TGTGCCAGCAGTTACTCGATGGAGGGAAGGACTGAAGCTTTCTTT
TRBV6-6,-,TRBD1,TRBJ2-7,CASSLPGTGGGEQYF,TGTGCCAGCAGTCTTCCCGGGACAGGGGGCGGCGAGCAGTACTTC
TRBV10-3,-,-,TRBJ2-3,CAISDPSTDTQYF,TGTGCCATCAGTGACCCGAGCACAGATACGCAGTATTTT
TRBV6-5,-,-,TRBJ1-2,CASSRTAIYGYTF,TGTGCCAGCAGTCGGACAGCGATCTATGGCTACACCTTC
TRBV4-1,-,-,TRBJ1-1,CASSQDGRGWNAEAFF,TGCGCCAGCAGCCAAGATGGCCGGGGGTGGAACGCTGAAGCTTTCTTT
TRBV2,-,-,TRBJ1-1,CASCEEQGVTEAFF,TGTGCCAGCTGCGAAGAACAGGGCGTCACTGAAGCTTTCTTT